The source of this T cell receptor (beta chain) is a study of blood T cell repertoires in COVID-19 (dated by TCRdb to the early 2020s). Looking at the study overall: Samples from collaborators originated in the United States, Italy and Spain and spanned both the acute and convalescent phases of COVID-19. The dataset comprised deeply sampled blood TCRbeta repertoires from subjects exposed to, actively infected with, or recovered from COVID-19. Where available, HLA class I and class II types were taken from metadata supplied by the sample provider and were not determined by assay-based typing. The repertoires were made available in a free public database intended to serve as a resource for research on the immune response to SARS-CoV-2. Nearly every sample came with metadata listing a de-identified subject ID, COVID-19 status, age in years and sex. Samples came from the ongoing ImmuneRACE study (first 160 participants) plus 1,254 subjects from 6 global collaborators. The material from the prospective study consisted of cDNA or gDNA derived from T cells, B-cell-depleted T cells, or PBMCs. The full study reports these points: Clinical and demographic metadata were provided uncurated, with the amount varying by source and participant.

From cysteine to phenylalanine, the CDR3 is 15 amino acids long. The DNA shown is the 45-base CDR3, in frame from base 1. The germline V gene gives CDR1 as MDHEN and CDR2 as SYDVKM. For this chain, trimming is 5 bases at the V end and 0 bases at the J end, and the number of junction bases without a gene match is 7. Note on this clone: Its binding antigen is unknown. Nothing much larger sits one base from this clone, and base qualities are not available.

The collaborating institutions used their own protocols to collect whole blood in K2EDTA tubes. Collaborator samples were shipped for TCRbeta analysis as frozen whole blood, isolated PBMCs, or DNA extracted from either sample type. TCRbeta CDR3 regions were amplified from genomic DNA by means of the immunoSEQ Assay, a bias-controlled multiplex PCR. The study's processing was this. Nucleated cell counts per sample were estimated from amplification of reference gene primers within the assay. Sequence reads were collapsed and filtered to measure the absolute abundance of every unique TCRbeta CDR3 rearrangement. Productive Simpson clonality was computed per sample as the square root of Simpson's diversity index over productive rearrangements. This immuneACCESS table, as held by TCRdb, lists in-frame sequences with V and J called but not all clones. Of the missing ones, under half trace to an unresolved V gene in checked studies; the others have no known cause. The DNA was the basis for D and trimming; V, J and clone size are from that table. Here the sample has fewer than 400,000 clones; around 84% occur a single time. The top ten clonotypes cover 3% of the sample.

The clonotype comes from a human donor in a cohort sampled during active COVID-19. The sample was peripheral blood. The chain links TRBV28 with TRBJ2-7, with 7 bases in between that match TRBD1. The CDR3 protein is CASSLDRTSSYEQYF. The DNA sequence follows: TGTGCCAGCAGTCTGGACAGGACCAGCTCCTACGAGCAGTACTTC.